Sequencing of this TCR beta chain was carried out in a study of OX40 agonist ivuxolimab in advanced cancers. For the wider study: Ivuxolimab was a fully human IgG2 agonistic monoclonal antibody targeting the costimulatory receptor OX40 (CD134). Intravenous ivuxolimab was administered to patients every 2 weeks at six dose levels: 0.01, 0.1, 0.3, 1.5, 3 and 10 mg/kg. Of the roughly 50 dose-escalation patients, hepatocellular carcinoma was present in about 19, melanoma in some 15, renal cell carcinoma in 9 and head and neck cancer in 9. A male proportion of roughly 80% and a mean age of around 60 years, ranging from 23 to 79, were recorded for the dose-escalation cohort. Patients were allowed to have had prior anti-PD-1, anti-PD-L1 or anti-CTLA-4 therapy, and approximately 40% of the dose-escalation patients had previously received checkpoint inhibitors. Partial responses occurred in three dose-escalation patients, of whom one had hepatocellular carcinoma and two had cutaneous melanoma. Peripheral TCRbeta sequencing aimed to test whether ivuxolimab altered TCR sequence diversity and caused clonal T-cell expansion. The paper covers the monotherapy dose-escalation part of the phase I ivuxolimab trial, which included N ≈ 50 patients.

The germline V gene gives CDR1 as SGHRS and CDR2 as YFSETQ. From its cysteine to its phenylalanine, the CDR3 spans 15 amino acids. Only the CDR3 DNA is retained, 45 bases long and in frame from the first base. V is reduced by 0 bases and J by 2 bases, leaving a spacing of 12 bases between them. Study-level results and caveats: Partial responders in the 0.1-3.0 mg/kg groups had among the lowest normalized peripheral clonal expansion, especially among CD8+ T cells. After ivuxolimab, expanded clones were on average more numerous among CD8+ T cells than among CD4+ T cells. At doses of 0.1 to 3.0 mg/kg, clonal expansion of both CD4+ and CD8+ T cells in blood was seen between baseline and week 6. Which antigens the clonally expanded peripheral T cells were specific for was not determined. Low levels of normalized T-cell clonal expansion were also seen in some patients who did not respond.

Patients with autoimmune disease history or receiving systemic immunosuppression were excluded from the trial. In every dose cohort, peripheral blood was drawn for TCR sequencing at baseline, cycle 4 day 1, and cycle 7 day 1. The samples were drawn from a first-in-human, open-label, multicenter phase I dose-escalation trial of ivuxolimab. Adults with locally advanced or metastatic melanoma, renal cell carcinoma, hepatocellular carcinoma or head and neck squamous cell carcinoma were enrolled in the trial. Before TCR sequencing, CD4+ T cells and CD8+ T cells from peripheral blood were sorted into separate populations. To sequence the TCRbeta CDR3 region, genomic DNA was isolated from the sorted cells. The immunoSEQ Assay was used to sequence the TCRbeta CDR3 regions. This immuneACCESS table, as held by TCRdb, lists in-frame sequences with V and J called but not all clones. Of the missing ones, under half trace to an unresolved V gene in checked studies; the others have no known cause. The sample records approximately 13,000 clones, around two thirds of which are singletons. The biggest ten clones account for roughly 36% of the sample.

Regarding this clone: Its antigen target is currently unknown. The record has no base qualities; no much larger clone is one base away.

The sequence derives from an adult with an advanced solid tumor such as melanoma, head and neck, liver or kidney cancer. The receptor chain draws on TRBV5-1 and TRBJ2-7; the D gene cannot be resolved reliably. The input for sequencing was CD4+ or CD8+ T cells sorted from blood, taken in a trial of the OX40 agonist ivuxolimab. The nucleotide sequence reads as follows: TGCGCCAGCAGCTTGGGGGCGTTCTCAACCTACGAGCAGTACTTC. Its protein is CASSLGAFSTYEQYF.